The clone carrying this T cell receptor (beta chain) turned up a few times. As yet, its antigen is unknown. V dropped 5 bases and J dropped 1; count of bases not matched to a gene: 4. CDR3 size: 13 residues. Germline CDR1 DFQATT, CDR2 SNEGSKA (reference sequence). These data belong to a study of blood T cells in healthy people across ages. No fewer than 6 million PBMCs went into each sample. Regarding the study as a whole: Not knowing donor CMV status may have confounded expanded clonotype changes.

Combining a sample-barcoded 5' primer with a J-beta primer mix, a second PCR ran for about 7 to 12 cycles. TCRdb ran MiXCR on the 5' RACE reads and lists one entry per CDR3 protein. Of about 670,000 distinct CDR3 sequences in the sample, around two fifths were seen once. The receptor was derived from an elderly man in good health. The chain links TRBV20-1 to TRBJ1-2, with 7 nucleotides matching TRBD1. The source material was blood. CDR3 amino acids: CSAPGTVNYGYTF. In DNA form, the CDR3 reads TGCAGTGCTCCCGGGACAGTTAACTATGGCTACACCTTC.